The T cell receptor (beta chain) described here comes from a study of T cell repertoires in cytomegalovirus infection. Study in general: Indications of both CMV infection and matching HLA type were provided by public TCR beta signatures. Study-level results: Cumulative frequency (of public TCR beta family members) identified carriers of CMV plus the relevant HLA. In two of eight donors, the top clonotype was HLA-C-restricted CMV-specific.

Germline V gives CDR1 SGHTA, CDR2 FQGNSA. Trimming took off 5 bases at V and 1 base at J, with 16 bases between the two ends. The CDR3 runs 16 residues. The table lists this clonotype with many counts. Its antigen is not known. TCRdb processed the reads anew with MiXCR; each CDR3 protein has one entry. Of under 300,000 distinct CDR3 sequences in the sample, 10% to 15% were seen once. This sequence originates from a human donor in good health (CMV status not recorded). Some clones in this sample may be carry-over from other donors' samples. Sequenced material: PBMCs. The rearrangement joins TRBV7-2 to TRBJ2-3; perhaps TRBD2 as D (6 bases). DNA for the CDR3: TGTGCCAGCAGCGAACCCAGGGCTAGCGGCACAGATACGCAGTATTTT. This encodes CASSEPRASGTDTQYF. The whole variable domain, filled in from reference TRBV7-2 and TRBJ2-3, reads GAGVSQSPSNKVTEKGKDVELRCDPISGHTALYWYRQSLGQGLEFLIYFQGNSAPDKSGLPSDRFSAERTGGSVSTLTIQRTQQEDSAVYLCASSEPRASGTDTQYFGPGTRLTVL.